The clone carrying this T cell receptor (beta chain) came up many times. The target antigen is unknown. The sample belongs to a study of human T cells and chemical hapten exposure. Study findings and constraints: TCRs at high frequency, those above 1 in 1000, did not change with DPC sensitization. Compared to controls, expanded TCRs made significantly more large clusters of similar CDR3s. The donor cohort had alopecia, so its immune response may not match that of healthy people.

Time point in this sample: patch test 2, 6 weeks after DPC sensitization. Treatment of the sample: therapeutic diphenylcyclopropenone sensitization with weekly scalp DPC. Germline loops: CDR1 LGHDT, CDR2 YNNKEL (reference sequence). CDR3 length equals 13 residues. Trimming removed 4 bases at V and 3 bases at J, with 6 bases between. MiXCR, run by TCRdb on the RACE reads, gives a single entry per CDR3 protein. The table has about 82,000 distinct CDR3 sequences, 6.5% to 8.5% seen once. V gene TRBV3-1 combines with J gene TRBJ2-2, with D unresolved. This receptor was taken from a woman aged 25-40 years with alopecia areata. Some clones in this sample may be carry-over from other donors' samples. Here the sequenced sample was whole blood, taken in connection with sensitization to the hapten diphenylcyclopropenone (DPC). DNA of the CDR3: TGTGCCAGCAGCCGATCATACACCGGGGAGCTGTTTTTT. Protein: CASSRSYTGELFF.